These 10 T cell receptor beta chains originate from one sample sequenced in a study of T cells in localized non-small cell lung cancer. Only in-frame clones appear in the TCRdb table, and some are missing; sequencing was by immunoSEQ multiplex PCR. Of 30,000 to 45,000 clones in the sample, 81% were seen once. This specimen was peripheral blood mononuclear cells, taken before any cancer treatment. The origin of the receptors is a male donor older than 55 with stage II lung adenocarcinoma.

The chain uses TRBV7-2 and TRBJ2-5; D possibly matches TRBD1 or TRBD2 (6 bases each). This CDR3 spans 14 amino acids. Trimming removed 2 bases at V and 4 bases at J, with 11 bases between. CDR1 SGHTA and CDR2 FQGNSA come from the germline V gene. The CDR3 DNA is TGTGCCAGCAGCTTAATGGGGGGCGGAGAGACCCAGTACTTC. Amino acids: CASSLMGGGETQYF.

J is TRBJ1-5 and V is TRBV18; TRBD1 matches at 9 bases. CDR1 is KGHSH and CDR2 is LQKENI in the germline V gene. After removal of 0 bases from V and 6 bases from J, the junction contained 6 bases not matched to a gene. The CDR3 runs 16 residues. CDR3 sequence: CASSPPLGQGGQPQHF. CDR3 DNA: TGTGCCAGCTCACCACCGTTGGGACAGGGCGGTCAGCCCCAGCATTTT. Looking up the rest from reference TRBV18 and TRBJ1-5 gives the full variable domain: NAGVMQNPRHLVRRRGQEARLRCSPMKGHSHVYWYRQLPEEGLKFMVYLQKENIIDESGMPKERFSAEFPKEGPSILRIQQVVRGDSAAYFCASSPPLGQGGQPQHFGDGTRLSIL.

The genes are TRBV2 and TRBJ2-1; 7 nucleotides match TRBD2. J was trimmed by 2 bases and V by 1 base; bases with no gene match: 11. CDR1 SNHLY and CDR2 FYNNEI come from the germline V gene. The CDR3 length is 18 residues. This CDR3 is CASSEVLGSGTAYNEQFF. CDR3 DNA sequence: TGTGCCAGCAGTGAAGTTTTGGGAAGCGGGACCGCCTACAATGAGCAGTTCTTC.

The chain is built from TRBV6-5 and TRBJ2-7, with D perhaps matching TRBD2 (5 bases). V gave up 0 bases and J gave up 2 bases, with 8 bases separating them. The CDR3 is made up of 14 amino acids. CDR1 is MNHEY, CDR2 SVGAGI, per germline. The CDR3 DNA sequence: TGTGCCAGCAGTTACTCGGACTCTCCCTACGAGCAGTACTTC. Amino acids: CASSYSDSPYEQYF.

V is TRBV9 and J is TRBJ2-2; possibly TRBD1 for D (5 bases). From germline, CDR1 is SGDLS and CDR2 YYNGEE. Trimming took 3 bases from V and 7 from J, leaving 13 bases between them. The CDR3 runs to 14 residues. The CDR3 nucleotides read TGTGCCAGCAGCGAGGGGCCGGATAACGGGGAGCTGTTTTTT. This translates into CASSEGPDNGELFF.

In this sample, this clone turned up once. Since no conserved phenylalanine or tryptophan closes the CDR3, a read error is the likely cause. This CDR3 reads CASSPGRLGGAQHL. As DNA, the CDR3 is TGTGCCAGCAGTCCGGGACGCCTTGGGGGAGCCCAGCATCTT. This chain connects TRBV28 to TRBJ1-5; D perhaps matches TRBD1 (5 bases). The CDR3 is made up of 14 amino acids. Trimming took off 5 bases at V and 11 bases at J, with 19 bases between the two ends. CDR1 and CDR2 (germline): MDHEN, SYDVKM.

The chain has TRBV2 and TRBJ2-3, with 11 bases identical to TRBD2. The germline V gene encodes CDR1 SNHLY and CDR2 FYNNEI. V lost 5 bases, J lost 0 bases, and 4 bases stayed unmatched. The CDR3 runs to 16 residues. The CDR3 DNA sequence: TGTGCCAGCAGTCGTAGGACTAGCGGGAGCACAGATACGCAGTATTTT. Protein product: CASSRRTSGSTDTQYF.

The chain couples TRBV7-2 to TRBJ2-5; D ambiguous. The CDR3 extends over 12 amino acids. The germline gives CDR1 SGHTA, CDR2 FQGNSA. The V and J ends lost 5 bases and 11 bases respectively, with 15 bases between them. The CDR3 DNA follows: TGTGCCAGCAGCCCGCGGACCGCACGGCAGTACTTC. Its translation is CASSPRTARQYF.

The V and J genes are TRBV18 and TRBJ1-3; 10 bases are shared with TRBD1. Germline V gene sequence: CDR1 KGHSH, CDR2 LQKENI. This CDR3 comprises 16 residues. V was clipped by 6 bases and J by 2 bases; unmatched bases: 7. This CDR3 reads CASSLGQGSTGNTIYF. In DNA, the CDR3 is TGTGCCAGCTCTCTGGGACAGGGGTCAACTGGAAACACCATATATTTT.

This CDR3 is CASSPSTSGKNEQFF. DNA for the CDR3: TGTGCCAGCTCACCTTCGACTAGCGGGAAGAATGAGCAGTTCTTC. This chain uses TRBV18 with TRBJ2-1; 11 bases line up with TRBD2. Germline-derived CDR1 and CDR2 are KGHSH and LQKENI. V shed 3 bases and J 7 bases; nucleotides not matched to a gene: 5. This CDR3 comprises 15 residues.